These T cell receptor beta chains were read from a single sample in a study of blood T cells in healthy people across ages. TCRdb redid the calling of the 5' RACE reads with MiXCR, one entry per CDR3 protein. The sample shows roughly 680,000 distinct CDR3 sequences, under 65% of them seen only once. The sample was blood. These receptors all come from a woman of 80 years or more in good health. The conserved cysteine and the conserved F or W are not part of the CDR3 here. The listing skips clone size in some rows; elsewhere it reads once, few, many or a size class.

CDR3 protein: ASSQESGGGPVEQF
clone size: .
J gene: TRBJ2-1
V gene: TRBV4-3

CDR3 protein: ASSPTGGPNYGYT
clone size: .
J gene: TRBJ1-2
V gene: TRBV7-9

CDR3 protein: SVEDGGTGYT
clone size: .
J gene: TRBJ1-2
V gene: TRBV29-1

CDR3 protein: ASSPHTQGAETQY
clone size: .
J gene: .
V gene: TRBV3-1

CDR3 protein: ASSQAYGGNYGYT
clone size: many
J gene: TRBJ1-2
V gene: TRBV4-2

CDR3 protein: ASSGAGLEETQY
clone size: few
J gene: TRBJ2-5
V gene: TRBV5-1

CDR3 protein: ASSLPQGSGANVLT
clone size: few
J gene: TRBJ2-6
V gene: TRBV7-2

CDR3 protein: ASSLGSCNEQF
clone size: .
J gene: TRBJ2-1
V gene: TRBV7-3

CDR3 protein: ASSLYRDNSPLH
clone size: many
J gene: TRBJ1-6
V gene: TRBV28

CDR3 protein: ASSQDGRAYGYT
clone size: many
J gene: TRBJ1-2
V gene: TRBV4-2

CDR3 protein: ASSGHYNEQY
clone size: .
J gene: TRBJ2-7
V gene: TRBV28

CDR3 protein: ASKGLPGVPGAEQF
clone size: .
J gene: TRBJ2-1
V gene: TRBV21-1

CDR3 protein: ASSEEWASYEQF
clone size: .
J gene: TRBJ2-1
V gene: TRBV6-1

CDR3 protein: ASSWGADEQY
clone size: many
J gene: TRBJ2-7
V gene: TRBV3-1

CDR3 protein: ASRTLSGGAYTQY
clone size: .
J gene: TRBJ2-3
V gene: TRBV5-1

CDR3 protein: ASSRSDLYNEQF
clone size: many
J gene: TRBJ2-1
V gene: TRBV7-3

CDR3 protein: ASSSPSDFTDTQY
clone size: .
J gene: TRBJ2-3
V gene: TRBV12-3/TRBV12-4

CDR3 protein: ASSLAGRTNEKLF
clone size: .
J gene: TRBJ1-4
V gene: TRBV5-1

CDR3 protein: ASSSTGLLYNEQF
clone size: many
J gene: TRBJ2-1
V gene: TRBV27

CDR3 protein: ASSPPGLFNEKLF
clone size: few
J gene: TRBJ1-4
V gene: TRBV18

CDR3 protein: SVPGLMNTGELF
clone size: .
J gene: TRBJ2-2
V gene: TRBV29-1

CDR3 protein: ASSGEGLGEQF
clone size: many
J gene: TRBJ2-1
V gene: TRBV3-1

CDR3 protein: ASTLWGQGSNSPLH
clone size: once
J gene: TRBJ1-6
V gene: TRBV6-6

CDR3 protein: ASSSQGLVSETQY
clone size: .
J gene: TRBJ2-5
V gene: TRBV12-3/TRBV12-4

CDR3 protein: SGGQIPLYGYT
clone size: many
J gene: TRBJ1-2
V gene: TRBV29-1

CDR3 protein: ATSDPGTLQF
clone size: .
J gene: TRBJ2-1
V gene: TRBV24-1

CDR3 protein: SAGRGRWYNEQF
clone size: .
J gene: TRBJ2-1
V gene: TRBV20-1

CDR3 protein: ASSPGTASNEQF
clone size: .
J gene: TRBJ2-1
V gene: TRBV18

CDR3 protein: SVEETGVFAGELF
clone size: .
J gene: TRBJ2-2
V gene: TRBV29-1

CDR3 protein: SVAGTAQETQY
clone size: many
J gene: TRBJ2-5
V gene: TRBV29-1

CDR3 protein: ASSLVPGNTQY
clone size: .
J gene: TRBJ2-3
V gene: TRBV5-4

CDR3 protein: ASSLVAARRTFYEQY
clone size: .
J gene: TRBJ2-7
V gene: TRBV27

CDR3 protein: ASSQDRRQVQETQY
clone size: .
J gene: TRBJ2-5
V gene: TRBV4-3

CDR3 protein: ASSGRDSYNEQF
clone size: .
J gene: TRBJ2-1
V gene: TRBV28

CDR3 protein: AWSFRQTGAF
clone size: .
J gene: TRBJ2-2
V gene: TRBV30

CDR3 protein: ASSPSPVSSYEQY
clone size: .
J gene: TRBJ2-7
V gene: TRBV4-1

CDR3 protein: ASSGTVVYEQY
clone size: .
J gene: TRBJ2-7
V gene: TRBV6-1

CDR3 protein: SASGRQSYEQY
clone size: once
J gene: TRBJ2-7
V gene: TRBV20-1

CDR3 protein: ASSHGTWGHQPQH
clone size: .
J gene: TRBJ1-5
V gene: TRBV3-1

CDR3 protein: SARDADSGNTGELF
clone size: .
J gene: TRBJ2-2
V gene: TRBV20-1

CDR3 protein: ASRGRGGNTQY
clone size: .
J gene: TRBJ2-3
V gene: TRBV2

CDR3 protein: ASSSQGAGANVLT
clone size: many
J gene: TRBJ2-6
V gene: TRBV6-6

CDR3 protein: ASSSGLAVYEQY
clone size: few
J gene: TRBJ2-7
V gene: TRBV27

CDR3 protein: ASSQLSTLFPEQY
clone size: .
J gene: TRBJ2-7
V gene: TRBV2

CDR3 protein: ASSLGAGGPDTQY
clone size: few
J gene: TRBJ2-3
V gene: TRBV12-3/TRBV12-4